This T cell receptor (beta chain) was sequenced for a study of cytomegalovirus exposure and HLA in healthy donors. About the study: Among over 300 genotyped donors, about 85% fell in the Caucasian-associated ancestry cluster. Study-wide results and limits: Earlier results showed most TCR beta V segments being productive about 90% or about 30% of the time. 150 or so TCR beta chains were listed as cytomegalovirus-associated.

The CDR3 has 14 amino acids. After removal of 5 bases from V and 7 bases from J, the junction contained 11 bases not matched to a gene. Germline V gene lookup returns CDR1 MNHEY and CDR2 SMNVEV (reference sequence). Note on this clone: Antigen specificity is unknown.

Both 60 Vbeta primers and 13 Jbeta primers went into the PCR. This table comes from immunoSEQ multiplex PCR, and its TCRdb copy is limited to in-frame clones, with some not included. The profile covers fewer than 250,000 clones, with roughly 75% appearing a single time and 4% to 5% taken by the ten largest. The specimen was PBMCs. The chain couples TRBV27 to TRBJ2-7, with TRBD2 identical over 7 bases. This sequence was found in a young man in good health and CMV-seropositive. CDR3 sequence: CASSPWSTAGEQYF. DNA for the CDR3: TGTGCCAGCAGTCCTTGGTCCACAGCGGGAGAGCAGTACTTC.